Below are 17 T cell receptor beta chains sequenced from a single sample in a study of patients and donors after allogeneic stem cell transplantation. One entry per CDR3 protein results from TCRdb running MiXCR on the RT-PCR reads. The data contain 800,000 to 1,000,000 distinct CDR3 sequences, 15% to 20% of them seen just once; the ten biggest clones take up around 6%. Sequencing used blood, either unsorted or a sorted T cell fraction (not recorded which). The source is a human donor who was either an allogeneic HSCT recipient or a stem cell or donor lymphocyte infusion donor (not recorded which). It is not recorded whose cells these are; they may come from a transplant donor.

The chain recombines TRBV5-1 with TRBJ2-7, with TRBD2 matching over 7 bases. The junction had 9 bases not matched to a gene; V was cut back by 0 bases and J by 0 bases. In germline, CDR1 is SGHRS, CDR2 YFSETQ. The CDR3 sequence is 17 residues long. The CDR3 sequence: CASSLDTNSGRSYEQYF. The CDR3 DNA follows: TGCGCCAGCAGCTTGGACACTAATAGCGGGCGCTCCTACGAGCAGTACTTC. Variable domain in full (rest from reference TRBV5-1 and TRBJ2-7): KAGVTQTPRYLIKTRGQQVTLSCSPISGHRSVSWYQQTPGQGLQFLFEYFSETQRNKGNFPGRFSGRQFSNSRSEMNVSTLELGDSALYLCASSLDTNSGRSYEQYFGPGTRLTVT.

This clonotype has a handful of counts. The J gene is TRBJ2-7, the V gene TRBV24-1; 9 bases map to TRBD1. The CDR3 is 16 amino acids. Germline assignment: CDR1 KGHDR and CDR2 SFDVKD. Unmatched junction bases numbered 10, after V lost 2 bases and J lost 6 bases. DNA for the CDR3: TGTGCCACCAGTGATTCAACCGGGACAGGGTGGACCGAGCAGTACTTC. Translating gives CATSDSTGTGWTEQYF.

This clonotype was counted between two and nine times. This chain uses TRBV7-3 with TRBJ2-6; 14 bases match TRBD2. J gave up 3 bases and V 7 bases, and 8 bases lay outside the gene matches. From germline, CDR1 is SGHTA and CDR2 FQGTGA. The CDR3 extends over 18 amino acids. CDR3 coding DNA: TGTGCCAGCAAACTGCCGGGACTAGCGGGAGATGGGGCCAACGTCCTGACTTTC. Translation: CASKLPGLAGDGANVLTF.

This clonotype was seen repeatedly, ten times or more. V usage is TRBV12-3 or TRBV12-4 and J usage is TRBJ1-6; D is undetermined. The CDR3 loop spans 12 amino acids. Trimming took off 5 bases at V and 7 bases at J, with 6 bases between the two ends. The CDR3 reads CASSTRNSPLHF. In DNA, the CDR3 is TGTGCCAGCAGTACCAGGAATTCACCCCTCCACTTT.

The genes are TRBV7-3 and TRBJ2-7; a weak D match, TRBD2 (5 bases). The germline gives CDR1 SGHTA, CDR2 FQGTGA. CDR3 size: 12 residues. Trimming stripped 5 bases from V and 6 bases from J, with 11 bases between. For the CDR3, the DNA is TGTGCCAGCAGCCACACTCGGGGCGAGCAGTACTTC. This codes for CASSHTRGEQYF.

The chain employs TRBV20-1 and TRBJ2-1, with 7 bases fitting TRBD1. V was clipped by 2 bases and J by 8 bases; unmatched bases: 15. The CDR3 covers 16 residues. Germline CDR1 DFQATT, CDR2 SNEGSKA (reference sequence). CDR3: CSARSPRDSMGDEQFF. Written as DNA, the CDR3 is TGCAGTGCTAGATCACCCCGGGACAGTATGGGGGATGAGCAGTTCTTC.

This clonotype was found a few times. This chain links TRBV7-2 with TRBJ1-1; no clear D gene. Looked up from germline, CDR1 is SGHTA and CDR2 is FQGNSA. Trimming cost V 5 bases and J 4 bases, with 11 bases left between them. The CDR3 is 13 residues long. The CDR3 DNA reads TGTGCCAGCAGCCGGAACCGGCTCACTGAAGCTTTCTTT. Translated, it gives CASSRNRLTEAFF.

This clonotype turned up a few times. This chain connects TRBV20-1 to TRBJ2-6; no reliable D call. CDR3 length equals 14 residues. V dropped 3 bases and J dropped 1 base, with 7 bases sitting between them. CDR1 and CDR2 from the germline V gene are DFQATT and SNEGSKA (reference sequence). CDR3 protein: CSASLLSGANVLTF. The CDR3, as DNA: TGCAGTGCTAGTCTTCTATCTGGGGCCAACGTCCTGACTTTC.

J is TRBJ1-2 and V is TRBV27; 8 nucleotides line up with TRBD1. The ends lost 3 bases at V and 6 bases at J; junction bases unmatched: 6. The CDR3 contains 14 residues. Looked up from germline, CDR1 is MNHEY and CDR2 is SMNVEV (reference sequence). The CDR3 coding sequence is TGTGCCAGCAGTTTTAGACAGGGGACACATGGCTACACCTTC. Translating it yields CASSFRQGTHGYTF.

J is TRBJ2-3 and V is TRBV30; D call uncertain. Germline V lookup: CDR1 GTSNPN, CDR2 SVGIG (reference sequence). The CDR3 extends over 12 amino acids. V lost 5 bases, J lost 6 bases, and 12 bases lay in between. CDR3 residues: CAWGGSRDTQYF. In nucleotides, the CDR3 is TGTGCCTGGGGCGGCTCTAGGGATACGCAGTATTTT.

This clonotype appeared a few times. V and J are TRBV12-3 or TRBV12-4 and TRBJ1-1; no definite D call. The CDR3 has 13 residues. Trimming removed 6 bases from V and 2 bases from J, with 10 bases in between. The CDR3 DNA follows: TGTGCCAGCAGGTGGACGGGCAACACTGAAGCTTTCTTT. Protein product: CASRWTGNTEAFF.

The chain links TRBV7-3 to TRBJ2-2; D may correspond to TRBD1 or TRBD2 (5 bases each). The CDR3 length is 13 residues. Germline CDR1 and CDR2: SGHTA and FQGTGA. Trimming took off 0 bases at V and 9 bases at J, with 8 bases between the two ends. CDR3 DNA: TGTGCCAGCAGCTTAACCGGGGCCAGGGAGCTGTTTTTT. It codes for CASSLTGARELFF.

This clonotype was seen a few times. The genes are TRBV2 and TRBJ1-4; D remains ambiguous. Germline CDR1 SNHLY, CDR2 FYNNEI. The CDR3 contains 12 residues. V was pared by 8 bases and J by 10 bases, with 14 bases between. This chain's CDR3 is CASGPAGVKLFF. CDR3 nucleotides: TGTGCCAGCGGGCCAGCAGGAGTAAAACTGTTTTTT.

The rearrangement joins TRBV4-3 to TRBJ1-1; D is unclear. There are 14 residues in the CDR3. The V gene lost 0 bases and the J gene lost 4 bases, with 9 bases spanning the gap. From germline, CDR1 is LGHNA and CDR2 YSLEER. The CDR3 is CASSQDFRGTEAFF. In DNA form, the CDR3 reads TGCGCCAGCAGCCAAGATTTCCGCGGCACTGAAGCTTTCTTT.

The CDR3 region has the DNA TGCGCCAGCAGCTTGACACGGTCCGCAGATACGCAGTATTTT. Translated, it gives CASSLTRSADTQYF. The chain uses TRBV5-1 and TRBJ2-3, with D uncertain. The CDR3 covers 14 residues. Trimming cost V 1 base and J 4 bases, with 10 bases left between them. Germline CDR1 SGHRS, CDR2 YFSETQ.

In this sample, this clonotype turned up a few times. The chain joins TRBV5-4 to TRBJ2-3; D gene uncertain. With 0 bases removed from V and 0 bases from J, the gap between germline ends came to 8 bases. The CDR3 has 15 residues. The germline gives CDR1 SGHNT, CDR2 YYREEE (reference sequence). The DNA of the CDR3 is TGTGCCAGCAGCTTGGCCAAGGGAAGCACAGATACGCAGTATTTT. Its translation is CASSLAKGSTDTQYF.

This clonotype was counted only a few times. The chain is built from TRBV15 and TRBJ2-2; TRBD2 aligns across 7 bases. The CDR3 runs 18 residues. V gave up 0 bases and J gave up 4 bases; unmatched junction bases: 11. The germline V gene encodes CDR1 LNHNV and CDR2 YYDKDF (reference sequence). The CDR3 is CATSRDFREAGSTGELFF. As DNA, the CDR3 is TGTGCCACCAGCAGAGATTTTCGGGAGGCAGGGAGCACCGGGGAGCTGTTTTTT.